This T cell receptor (beta chain) was found in a study of blood T cell repertoires in COVID-19 (dated by TCRdb to about 2020). Looking at the study overall: For ImmuneRACE Cohort 3, a participant was defined as recovered based on two consecutive negative NP/OP PCR tests, clearance by a healthcare professional, or resolution of symptoms. Samples from collaborators originated in the United States, Italy and Spain and spanned both the acute and convalescent phases of COVID-19. The material from the prospective study consisted of cDNA or gDNA derived from T cells, B-cell-depleted T cells, or PBMCs. Deeply sampled blood TCRbeta repertoires from subjects exposed to, actively infected with, or recovered from COVID-19 were included in the dataset. The repertoires were released in a freely available public database intended as a resource for research on the immune response to SARS-CoV-2. The samples were drawn from two sources: the first 160 participants of the ongoing ImmuneRACE study, and about 1,300 subjects contributed by 6 global collaborators. The sample metadata nearly always contained a de-identified subject ID, COVID-19 status, age in years and sex. Where HLA class I and class II types were available, the types were taken from metadata supplied by the sample provider, not from assay-based typing.

Broad study findings and their caveats: The amount of clinical and demographic metadata varied by source and participant and was provided uncurated.

Enrolling through a virtual design, the prospective study's participants ranged in age from roughly 18 to 89 years and lived across roughly 23 United States geographic areas. To assign participants to cohorts, the prospective study relied on clinical history that participants themselves reported in a screening survey and a study questionnaire. Each participant in the prospective study had whole blood, serum and a nasopharyngeal or oropharyngeal swab collected by mobile phlebotomists. Over a roughly 2-month period, participants in the prospective study had the option of providing additional blood draws and questionnaires. Before DNA extraction, prospective study blood samples were shipped either frozen or at room temperature. V drops 8 bases and J drops 14 bases, leaving 22 bases in between. Taken from the germline V gene (reference sequence), the CDR1 and CDR2 loops are MNHEY and SMNVEV. From cysteine to phenylalanine, the CDR3 is 13 amino acids long. The read is trimmed to its CDR3 DNA, 39 bases read in frame from base 1.

The immunoSEQ Assay, a bias-controlled multiplex PCR, was used to amplify TCRbeta CDR3 regions from genomic DNA. In the source study's methods: The number of nucleated cells in each sample was estimated by amplification of reference gene primers within the assay. To quantify the absolute abundance of each unique TCRbeta CDR3 rearrangement, sequence reads were collapsed and filtered. For each sample, productive Simpson clonality was calculated as the square root of Simpson's diversity index across productive rearrangements. The table was pulled from immuneACCESS by TCRdb, which kept in-frame rearrangements only. Such tables lose some clones; where checked, under half of the loss comes from unresolved V genes, and the rest has no known cause. V, J and clone size are those of that table, while D and trimming were read from the DNA. This sample gives some 300,000 clones in total; more than 75% of them show up just once. The top ten hold around 2% of the sample.

This clone was observed a single time. Its antigen target is currently unknown. No base quality values were provided; no much bigger clone lies one nucleotide off. The sequence was collected from an older woman in a cohort exposed to, infected with or recovered from COVID-19 (not recorded which). The chain uses TRBV27 and TRBJ2-1; D gene: possibly TRBD2, on 5 matching bases. The sequenced sample consisted of PBMCs or T cells enriched from blood (not recorded which). The CDR3 has the sequence CASCEARTGREFF. The sequenced DNA: TGTGCCAGCTGTGAGGCAAGGACGGGAAGGGAGTTCTTC.